This is a list of T cell receptor beta chains from one sample in a study of cytomegalovirus exposure and HLA in healthy donors. Profiling relied on immunoSEQ multiplex PCR, and the TCRdb table lists in-frame clones only, not all of them. The sample records 150,000 or so clones, approximately 71% being singletons. Sample: PBMCs. These receptors were taken from a man aged 18 to 35 in good health and CMV-seropositive. Both conserved end residues are trimmed from each CDR3. A D gene is named only where the DNA matches it firmly.

>.|TRBJ2-3|TRBV25-1
ASSGYTDTQY
>TRBD2|TRBJ2-1|TRBV27
ASRSGTMEYNEQF
>.|TRBJ2-2|TRBV11-3
ASSFGGAGELF
>.|TRBJ2-3|TRBV5-1
ASSPVIGTDTQY
>.|TRBJ1-3|TRBV6-1
ASISSGNTIY
>TRBD1|TRBJ2-3|TRBV28
ASTRGGQGYPSSTDTQY
>TRBD2|TRBJ2-5|TRBV2
ASSDLRGAQY
>TRBD1|TRBJ2-5|TRBV30
AWRQGGSQETQY
>TRBD2|TRBJ2-3|TRBV10-1
ASRSGGSTDTQY
>TRBD2|TRBJ2-5|TRBV27
ASSLWPGGQETQY
>.|TRBJ2-3|TRBV18
ASSPTTGPPGDTQY
>.|TRBJ2-7|TRBV18
ASSPPGQGSPYEQY
>.|TRBJ2-6|TRBV5-1
ASSREGGGANVLT
>.|TRBJ2-3|TRBV10-3
AIGVGVDTQY
>.|TRBJ2-7|TRBV7-2
ASSSTPLTYEQY
>TRBD1|TRBJ1-4|TRBV29-1
SVVGTGNEKLF
>.|TRBJ1-5|TRBV28
ASSLSNPRPQH
>.|TRBJ2-1|TRBV5-4
ASSFYTYNEQF
>TRBD2|TRBJ2-7|TRBV30
AWRARTSGSRSYEQY
>TRBD2|TRBJ2-7|TRBV2
ASHTSDYEQY
>.|TRBJ1-2|TRBV28
ASSGGAPINYGYT
>TRBD1|TRBJ2-7|TRBV28
ASSSPGQGAYEQY
>TRBD2|TRBJ2-1|TRBV7-3
ASGLAANNEQF
>TRBD1|TRBJ2-2|TRBV5-1
ASSGTGGVDTGELF
>.|TRBJ1-5|TRBV15
ATSRDSQPQH
>TRBD1|TRBJ2-7|TRBV5-4
ASRGQGSSYEQY
>.|TRBJ2-1|TRBV6-5
ASSPALRIGDEQF
>.|TRBJ2-2|TRBV10-3
AISESQDGELF
>.|TRBJ1-2|TRBV28
ASREAGNYGYT
>.|TRBJ1-3|TRBV6-5
ASSHYSHSGNTIY
>TRBD1|TRBJ1-1|TRBV28
AHRDRGLPEAF
>.|TRBJ2-1|TRBV28
ASGRQATYNEQF
>.|TRBJ1-1|TRBV5-8
ASSSKSRYGYREGDTEAF
>TRBD1|TRBJ1-2|TRBV30
AWMGQATNYGYT
>.|TRBJ2-7|TRBV2
ASTSVVGDEQY
>.|TRBJ2-4|TRBV30
AWSVEESKNIQY
>.|TRBJ1-1|TRBV5-6
ASSLEGTGNTEAF
>TRBD1|TRBJ1-1|TRBV10-3
AAWPGTGVTEAF
>.|TRBJ1-3|TRBV7-2
ASSSHMVGNTIY
>.|TRBJ1-1|TRBV6-6
ASSPPRGNTEAF
>TRBD2|TRBJ2-5|TRBV6-1
ASSQGLAGGGETQY
>.|TRBJ2-1|TRBV7-2
ASSSPDVSDEREQF